A selection of T cell receptor beta chains follows, all from one sample in a study of CD8 T cells in ankylosing spondylitis. MiXCR, run by TCRdb on the 5' RACE reads, gives a single entry per CDR3 protein. The sample carries roughly 86,000 distinct CDR3 sequences, around 9.4% recorded once. The sequenced material came from blood, either unsorted or a sorted T cell fraction (not recorded which). The receptors were sampled from a male donor with ankylosing spondylitis or in good health (not recorded which). Each CDR3 is given with its conserved first and last residue. The order of the fields is CDR3 protein, CDR3 DNA, D gene, J gene, V gene, clone size. A D gene is named only where the DNA matches it firmly. Clone size is not always given. Where it is, it says once, few, many or a class for expanded clones.

CASSQRASGGFYNEQFF TGCGCCAGCAGCCAGAGAGCTAGCGGGGGGTTTTACAATGAGCAGTTCTTC TRBD2 TRBJ2-1 TRBV4-1 NA
CASSQGGPGVYGYTF TGTGCCAGCAGCCAAGGGGGGCCGGGGGTCTATGGCTACACCTTC NA TRBJ1-2 TRBV6-1 many
CASSLNLAGGSSYNEQFF TGCGCCAGCAGCTTGAATTTAGCGGGGGGAAGCTCCTACAATGAGCAGTTCTTC TRBD2 TRBJ2-1 TRBV5-1 few
CSVGGGRDQPQHF TGCAGCGTTGGTGGGGGGCGAGATCAGCCCCAGCATTTT NA TRBJ1-5 TRBV29-1 many
CASSERWNTGELFF TGTGCCAGCTCAGAACGTTGGAACACCGGGGAGCTGTTTTTT NA TRBJ2-2 TRBV7-8 many
CASSLDDYGYTF TGTGCCAGCAGTTTAGATGACTATGGCTACACCTTC NA TRBJ1-2 TRBV12-3/TRBV12-4 many
CASSLLRLVETQYF TGTGCCAGCAGCTTATTGCGCCTCGTGGAGACCCAGTACTTC NA TRBJ2-5 TRBV11-2 few
CASSNPWTSKETQYF TGTGCCAGCAGCAACCCGTGGACTAGTAAAGAGACCCAGTACTTC TRBD2 TRBJ2-5 TRBV7-6 many
CASSIDHRTSNQPQHF TGTGCCAGTAGTATAGATCACAGGACGAGCAATCAGCCCCAGCATTTT NA TRBJ1-5 TRBV19 many
CASSKSGGTGYEQYF TGTGCCAGCAGTAAAAGCGGGGGCACGGGCTACGAGCAGTACTTC TRBD2 TRBJ2-7 TRBV7-6 many
CASIQQVDYGYTF TGTGCCAGCATCCAGCAGGTGGACTATGGCTACACCTTC NA TRBJ1-2 TRBV2 few
CASSSQTGYYEQYF TGTGCCAGCAGCTCACAAACAGGATACTACGAGCAGTACTTC NA TRBJ2-7 TRBV7-2 many
CTRSSINKGGGKNIQYF TGTACCCGCAGTTCCATCAACAAAGGGGGTGGCAAAAACATTCAGTACTTC NA TRBJ2-4 TRBV2 NA
CASSRLGQQGRLDTQYF TGCGCCAGCAGCAGACTTGGACAGCAAGGTCGTTTAGATACGCAGTATTTT NA TRBJ2-3 TRBV5-1 many
CSARDRGSISTDTQYF TGCAGTGCTAGAGATAGAGGCAGTATAAGCACAGATACGCAGTATTTT NA TRBJ2-3 TRBV20-1 many
CASSGTSGGTSTDTQYF TGTGCCAGCAGTGGAACTAGCGGGGGGACTAGCACAGATACGCAGTATTTT TRBD2 TRBJ2-3 TRBV2 many
CASSLDPQGPAFF TGTGCCAGCAGCTTAGACCCCCAGGGCCCAGCTTTCTTT NA TRBJ1-1 TRBV7-2 many
CSIKRGAGEQFF TGCAGCATCAAACGCGGGGCGGGCGAGCAGTTCTTC NA TRBJ2-1 TRBV29-1 many
CASSWSGTGLSYEQYF TGTGCCAGCAGTTGGTCCGGGACAGGCCTCTCCTACGAGCAGTACTTC TRBD1 TRBJ2-7 TRBV28 NA
CASSPSSQLANTGELFF TGTGCCAGCTCACCATCTTCACAGCTCGCGAACACCGGGGAGCTGTTTTTT NA TRBJ2-2 TRBV18 few